One sample yielded the 5 T cell receptor beta chains listed below, sequenced in a study of regulatory T cells in long-lasting Graves disease. The time point was: persistent/refractory GD, antithyroid drugs over 5 years with positive TRAb. Generation of the TCR library employed RNA extracted from PBMCs. Arm-PCR of CDR3 regions and iRepertoire HTBI primers were the basis on which TCR beta libraries were built. TCRdb called the multiplex PCR reads again in MiXCR, with one record for every CDR3 protein. This table has about 470,000 distinct CDR3 sequences, around 21% appearing once. Sample: peripheral blood mononuclear cells (PBMCs), taken when the disease was refractory, from a patient treated with antithyroid drugs. The origin of the receptors is a female donor with Graves disease.

The rearrangement links TRBV7-3 to TRBJ1-2; no reliable D call. Trimming removed 5 bases from V and 7 bases from J, with 11 bases in between. The V gene's germline CDR1 is SGHTA and CDR2 FQGTGA. The CDR3 sequence is 12 residues long. CDR3 residues: CASSQNEGGYTF. Written as DNA, the CDR3 is TGTGCCAGCAGCCAGAATGAAGGTGGCTACACCTTC. The full variable domain, its missing parts supplied by reference TRBV7-3 and TRBJ1-2, is GAGVSQTPSNKVTEKGKYVELRCDPISGHTALYWYRQSLGQGPEFLIYFQGTGAADDSGLPNDRFFAVRPEGSVSTLKIQRTERGDSAVYLCASSQNEGGYTFGSGTRLTVV.

This rearrangement joins TRBV28 to TRBJ2-3; D might be TRBD1 (5 bases). Germline CDR1 and CDR2: MDHEN and SYDVKM. With 4 bases removed from V and 0 bases from J, the gap between germline ends came to 17 bases. This CDR3 region has 17 residues. CDR3 in DNA: TGTGCCAGCAGTTCCCAATACGCGACAGAGAGCACAGATACGCAGTATTTT. Amino acids: CASSSQYATESTDTQYF.

This clonotype has only a few counts. The chain combines TRBV12-3 or TRBV12-4 with TRBJ1-5, with 7 nucleotides matching TRBD1. Trimming cost V 5 bases and J 0 bases; bases outside gene matches: 10. The CDR3 is 17 amino acids. Here the CDR3 reads CASSPTGAGYSNQPQHF. CDR3 nucleotide sequence: TGTGCCAGCAGTCCTACAGGGGCCGGATATAGCAATCAGCCCCAGCATTTT.

In this sample, this clonotype turned up a few times. CDR3 in amino acids: CASSVSRGPSYEQYF. The CDR3 DNA is TGCGCCAGCAGTGTGTCTAGGGGACCTTCCTACGAGCAGTACTTC. V gene TRBV10-2 combines with J gene TRBJ2-7, with D possibly called TRBD1 or TRBD2 (5 bases each). Germline CDR1 is WSHSY and CDR2 is SAAADI. The CDR3 is 15 residues long. V was trimmed by 4 bases and J by 1 base, leaving 14 bases between them.

Many counts were recorded for this clonotype. V gene TRBV6-5 combines with J gene TRBJ1-1; maybe TRBD1 (6 bases). CDR1 MNHEY and CDR2 SVGAGI come from the germline V gene. Between the trimmed V and J ends, which lost 0 bases and 5 bases, there was a span of 16 bases. This CDR3 spans 16 amino acids. The CDR3 DNA reads TGTGCCAGCAGTTACTCAGGAAAAAGAGGGGGGACTGAAGCTTTCTTT. Translated, it gives CASSYSGKRGGTEAFF.